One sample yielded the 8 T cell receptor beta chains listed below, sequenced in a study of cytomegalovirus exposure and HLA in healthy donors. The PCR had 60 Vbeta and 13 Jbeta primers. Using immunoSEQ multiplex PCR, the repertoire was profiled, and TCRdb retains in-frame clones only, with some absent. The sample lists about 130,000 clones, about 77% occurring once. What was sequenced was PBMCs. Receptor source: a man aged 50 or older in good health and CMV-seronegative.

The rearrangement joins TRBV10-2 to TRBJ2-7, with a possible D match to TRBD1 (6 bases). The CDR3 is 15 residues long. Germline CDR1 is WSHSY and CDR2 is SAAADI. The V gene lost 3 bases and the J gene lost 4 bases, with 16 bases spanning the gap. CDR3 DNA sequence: TGCGCCAGCAGTGACTACAGTCAGGGGTGGTACGAGCAGTACTTC. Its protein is CASSDYSQGWYEQYF.

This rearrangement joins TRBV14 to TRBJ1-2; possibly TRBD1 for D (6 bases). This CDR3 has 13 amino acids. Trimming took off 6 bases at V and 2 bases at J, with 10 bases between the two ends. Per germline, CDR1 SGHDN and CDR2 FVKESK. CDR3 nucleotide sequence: TGTGCCAGCAGACCCGGGACAAACTATGGCTACACCTTC. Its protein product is CASRPGTNYGYTF.

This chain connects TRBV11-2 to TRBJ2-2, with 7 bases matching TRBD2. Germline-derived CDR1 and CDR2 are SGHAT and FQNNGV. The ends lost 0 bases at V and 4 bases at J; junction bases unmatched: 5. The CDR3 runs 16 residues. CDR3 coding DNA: TGTGCCAGCAGCTTAGAAGGCGGGAGTGGCACCGGGGAGCTGTTTTTT. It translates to CASSLEGGSGTGELFF.

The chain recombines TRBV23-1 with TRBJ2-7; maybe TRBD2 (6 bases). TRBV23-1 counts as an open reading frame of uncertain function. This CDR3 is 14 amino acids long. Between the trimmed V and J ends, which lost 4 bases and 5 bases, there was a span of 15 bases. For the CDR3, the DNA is TGCGCCAGCAGTCTCCAGCCCCGGGAGAACGAGCAGTACTTC. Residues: CASSLQPRENEQYF.

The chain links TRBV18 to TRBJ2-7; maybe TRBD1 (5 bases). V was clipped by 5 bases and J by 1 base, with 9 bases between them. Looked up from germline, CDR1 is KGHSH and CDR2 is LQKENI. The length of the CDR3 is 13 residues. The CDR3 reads CASSSTESYEQYF. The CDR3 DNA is TGTGCCAGCTCATCGACAGAGTCCTACGAGCAGTACTTC. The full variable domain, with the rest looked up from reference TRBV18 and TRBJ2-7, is NAGVMQNPRHLVRRRGQEARLRCSPMKGHSHVYWYRQLPEEGLKFMVYLQKENIIDESGMPKERFSAEFPKEGPSILRIQQVVRGDSAAYFCASSSTESYEQYFGPGTRLTVT.

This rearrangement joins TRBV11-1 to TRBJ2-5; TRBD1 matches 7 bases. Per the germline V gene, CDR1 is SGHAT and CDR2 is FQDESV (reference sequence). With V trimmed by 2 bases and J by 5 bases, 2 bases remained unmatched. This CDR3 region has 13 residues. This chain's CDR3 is CASSLLDRETQYF. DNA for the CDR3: TGTGCCAGCAGCTTATTGGACAGGGAGACCCAGTACTTC.

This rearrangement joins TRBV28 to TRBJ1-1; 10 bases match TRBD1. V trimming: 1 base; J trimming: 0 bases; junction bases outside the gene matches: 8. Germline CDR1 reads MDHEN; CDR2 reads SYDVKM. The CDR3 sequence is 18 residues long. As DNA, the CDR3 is TGTGCCAGCAGTTTATTTGGGACAGGGGCGAACATGAACACTGAAGCTTTCTTT. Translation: CASSLFGTGANMNTEAFF.

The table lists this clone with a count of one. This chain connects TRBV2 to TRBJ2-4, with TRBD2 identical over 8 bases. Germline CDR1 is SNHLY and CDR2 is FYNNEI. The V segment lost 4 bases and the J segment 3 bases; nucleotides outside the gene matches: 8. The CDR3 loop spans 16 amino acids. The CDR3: CASSVTSGFLKNIQYF. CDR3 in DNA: TGTGCCAGCAGTGTCACTAGCGGATTCCTCAAAAACATTCAGTACTTC. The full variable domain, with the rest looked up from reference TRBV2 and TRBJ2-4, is EPEVTQTPSHQVTQMGQEVILRCVPISNHLYFYWYRQILGQKVEFLVSFYNNEISEKSEIFDDQFSVERPDGSNFTLKIRSTKLEDSAMYFCASSVTSGFLKNIQYFGAGTRLSVL.